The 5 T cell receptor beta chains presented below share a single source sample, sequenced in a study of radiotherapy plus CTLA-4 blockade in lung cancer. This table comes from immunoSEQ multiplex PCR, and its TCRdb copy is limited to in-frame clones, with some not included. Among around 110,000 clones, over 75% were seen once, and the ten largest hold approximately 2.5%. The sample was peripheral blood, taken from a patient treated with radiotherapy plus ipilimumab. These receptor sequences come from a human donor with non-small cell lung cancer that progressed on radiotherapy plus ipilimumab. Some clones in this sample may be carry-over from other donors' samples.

Here the CDR3 reads CASTPTSQETQYF. As DNA, the CDR3 is TGTGCCAGCACCCCGACTAGCCAAGAGACCCAGTACTTC. V is TRBV7-9 and J is TRBJ2-5; a possible D gene is TRBD2 (6 bases). CDR1 is SEHNR, CDR2 FQNEAQ, per germline (reference sequence). This CDR3 region has 13 residues. The V end was cut by 7 bases, the J end by 1 base, with 10 bases between.

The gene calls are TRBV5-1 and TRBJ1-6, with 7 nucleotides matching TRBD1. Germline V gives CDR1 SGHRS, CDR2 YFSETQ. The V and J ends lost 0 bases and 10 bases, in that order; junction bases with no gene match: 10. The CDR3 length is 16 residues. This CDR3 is CASSLETGRVGSPLHF. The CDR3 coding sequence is TGCGCCAGCAGCTTGGAGACAGGGAGAGTGGGATCACCCCTCCACTTT.

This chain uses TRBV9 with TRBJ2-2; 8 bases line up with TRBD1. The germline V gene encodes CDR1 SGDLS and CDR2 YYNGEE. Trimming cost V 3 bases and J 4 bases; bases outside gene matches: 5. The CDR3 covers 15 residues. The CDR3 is CASSEPGQVTGELFF. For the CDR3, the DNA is TGTGCCAGCAGCGAACCGGGACAGGTCACCGGGGAGCTGTTTTTT.

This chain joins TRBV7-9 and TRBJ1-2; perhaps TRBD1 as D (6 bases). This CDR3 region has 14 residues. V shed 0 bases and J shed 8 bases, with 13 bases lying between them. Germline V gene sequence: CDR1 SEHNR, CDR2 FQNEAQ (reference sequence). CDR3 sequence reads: CASSLAWSGEGYTF. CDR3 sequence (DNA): TGTGCCAGCAGCTTAGCCTGGTCAGGGGAAGGCTACACCTTC.

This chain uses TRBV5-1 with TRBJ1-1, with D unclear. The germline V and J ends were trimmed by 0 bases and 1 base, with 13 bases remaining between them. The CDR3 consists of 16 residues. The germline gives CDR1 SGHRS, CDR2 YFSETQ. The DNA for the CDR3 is TGCGCCAGCAGCTTGGGCGGCGGGGTCGGGAACACTGAAGCTTTCTTT. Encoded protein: CASSLGGGVGNTEAFF.